The rows below give T cell receptor beta chains drawn from one sample of a study of cytomegalovirus exposure and HLA in healthy donors. Only in-frame clones appear in the TCRdb table, and some are missing; sequencing was by immunoSEQ multiplex PCR. The data hold about 94,000 clones, with 50% to 80% observed a single time. Sequencing was performed on PBMCs. The source is a man aged 25-40 years in good health and CMV-seronegative. Both conserved end residues are part of each CDR3. The D gene is left open where the match is weak. For some rows the clone size is stated as once, few or many, or as a class when expanded; others skip it.

.	TRBV7-9	TRBJ1-1	.	12	TGTTCCAGCAGCCATGACGAGGGCCAAGCTTTCTTT	CSSSHDEGQAFF
.	TRBV6-1	TRBJ2-1	TRBD2	18	TGTGCCAGCAGTGGGGGACTAGCGGGCCGTAGCTCCTACAATGAGCAGTTCTTC	CASSGGLAGRSSYNEQFF
.	TRBV4-2	TRBJ2-1	.	15	TGTGCCAGCAGCCAAGAACCCGTACTAGCCAATGAGCAGTTCTTC	CASSQEPVLANEQFF
.	TRBV28	TRBJ1-5	TRBD1	15	TGTGCCAGCAGCACCCGGGACAGGGTGTATCAGCCCCAGCATTTT	CASSTRDRVYQPQHF
.	TRBV28	TRBJ2-2	TRBD2	16	TGTGCCAGCAGTTTGGGACTAGCGGGACGGGCCGGGGAGCTGTTTTTT	CASSLGLAGRAGELFF
.	TRBV14	TRBJ1-2	TRBD1	17	TGTGCCAGCAGCCAAAAACTTGGGACAGGGGGCCAATATGGCTACACCTTC	CASSQKLGTGGQYGYTF
.	TRBV6-4	TRBJ1-1	.	13	TGTGCCAGCAGTTCGCAGGGGAACACTGAAGCTTTCTTT	CASSSQGNTEAFF
.	TRBV6-5	TRBJ2-5	TRBD2	15	TGTGCCAGCAGTTACGGGCTAGCGGGGCAAGAGACCCAGTACTTC	CASSYGLAGQETQYF
.	TRBV11-1	TRBJ2-5	TRBD1	16	TGTGCCAGCAGCCCAAGGGGGCCAGGAGTCGGAGAGACCCAGTACTTC	CASSPRGPGVGETQYF
few	TRBV7-3	TRBJ2-7	TRBD2	13	TGTGCCAGCAGCTTGGGGGGGGGCTACGAGCAGTACTTC	CASSLGGGYEQYF
.	TRBV18	TRBJ1-1	.	13	TGTGCCAGCTCACCAAACAGGAACACTGAAGCTTTCTTT	CASSPNRNTEAFF
few	TRBV19	TRBJ2-3	TRBD2	16	TGTGCCAGTAGGACTAGCGGGAGGGCCGGGACAGATACGCAGTATTTT	CASRTSGRAGTDTQYF
few	TRBV7-2	TRBJ1-5	.	16	TGTGCCAGCAGCGAAAGTGGTGCAGGGGTTCCTCAGCCCCAGCATTTT	CASSESGAGVPQPQHF
.	TRBV4-3	TRBJ2-7	.	13	TGCGCCAGCAGCCCAGGGGACCCCTACGAGCAGTACTTC	CASSPGDPYEQYF
.	TRBV19	TRBJ1-5	TRBD1	16	TGTGCCAGTAGTATGACGGGGACAGGGGGCTCATGGCCCCAGCATTTT	CASSMTGTGGSWPQHF
.	TRBV5-4	TRBJ2-7	.	15	TGTGCCAGCAGCCAAGATCGGGGGTCCTCCTACGAGCAGTACTTC	CASSQDRGSSYEQYF
once	TRBV4-1	TRBJ2-7	TRBD1	17	TGCGCCAGCAGCCACTTGGGATCCGGGACAGGGGACTACGAGCAGTACTTC	CASSHLGSGTGDYEQYF
few	TRBV7-9	TRBJ1-3	.	13	TGTGCCAGCAGCTCCCAAACTGGAAACACCATATATTTT	CASSSQTGNTIYF
.	TRBV2	TRBJ2-1	TRBD2	14	TGTGCCAGCAGTGAGGATCTAGCGGCCAATGAGCAGTTCTTC	CASSEDLAANEQFF
.	TRBV9	TRBJ2-2	.	15	TGTGCCAGCAGCGAGACAGGTGCGAACACCGGGGAGCTGTTTTTT	CASSETGANTGELFF
.	TRBV11-2	TRBJ2-1	TRBD1	17	TGTGCCAGCAGCTTAGCCAATACAGGGGGCGCGTACAATGAGCAGTTCTTC	CASSLANTGGAYNEQFF
.	TRBV18	TRBJ1-4	.	19	TGTGCCAGCTCACCACTCGACCGGGACATGCATGGTGGCCGGGAAAAACTGTTTTTT	CASSPLDRDMHGGREKLFF
few	TRBV18	TRBJ1-1	.	13	TGTGCCAGCTCACCAATGGGCCAAACTGAAGCTTTCTTT	CASSPMGQTEAFF
.	TRBV4-2	TRBJ2-5	TRBD2	19	TGTGCCAGCAGCCAAGAGGGAGCTAGGGCTAGCGGGGACCAAGAGACCCAGTACTTC	CASSQEGARASGDQETQYF
.	TRBV10-2	TRBJ2-7	.	17	TGCGCCAGCAGTGGACGAGGTAGGCAGGGGAAAGGAGACGAGCAGTACTTC	CASSGRGRQGKGDEQYF
.	TRBV19	TRBJ2-7	TRBD1	14	TGTGCCAGTAGCGGGACAGGGGTGCTAGTCGAGCAGTACTTC	CASSGTGVLVEQYF
.	TRBV6-6	TRBJ2-7	TRBD1	16	TGTGCCAGCAGTTATGGACAGGGGCGTGAAACCTACGAGCAGTACTTC	CASSYGQGRETYEQYF
few	TRBV2	TRBJ2-2	TRBD1	14	TGTGCCAGCAGACCGGGACAGGGGGCCGGGGAGCTGTTTTTT	CASRPGQGAGELFF
once	TRBV27	TRBJ2-3	.	13	TGTGCCAGCAGTTTACTGGCCGCAGATACGCAGTATTTT	CASSLLAADTQYF
.	TRBV18	TRBJ2-7	TRBD1	21	TGTGCCAGCTCAACCCTTCCAAACCTAGGGACAGGGATGAACTTCGTCTACGAGCAGTACTTC	CASSTLPNLGTGMNFVYEQYF
.	TRBV5-6	TRBJ2-3	TRBD2	17	TGTGCCAGCAGCACCTTTCTAGCGGAGTTACGCACAGATACGCAGTATTTT	CASSTFLAELRTDTQYF
.	TRBV7-8	TRBJ2-7	TRBD1	17	TGTGCCAGCAGCACTCCGGGACAGGGTTTCCAAAACTACGAGCAGTACTTC	CASSTPGQGFQNYEQYF
.	TRBV10-3	TRBJ2-1	TRBD2	14	TGTGCCATCAGCCCACAGCGGGGGAACAATGAGCAGTTCTTC	CAISPQRGNNEQFF
.	TRBV4-3	TRBJ1-4	.	14	TGCGCCAGCAGCCAAGAATCCTTGAGGGAAAAACTGTTTTTT	CASSQESLREKLFF
.	TRBV5-4	TRBJ1-2	TRBD1	15	TGTGCCAGCAGCCCCCGACAGGGTTCTAACTATGGCTACACCTTC	CASSPRQGSNYGYTF
.	TRBV7-8	TRBJ1-3	TRBD1	15	TGTGCCAGCAGCTTAGGACAGGGGTCTGGAAACACCATATATTTT	CASSLGQGSGNTIYF
.	TRBV28	TRBJ2-3	.	13	TGTGCCAGCGGCTCTGCAAACACAGATACGCAGTATTTT	CASGSANTDTQYF
.	TRBV4-1	TRBJ2-3	TRBD2	17	TGCGCCAGCAACCTAGGGACTAGCGGGAGAAATACAGATACGCAGTATTTT	CASNLGTSGRNTDTQYF
few	TRBV7-6	TRBJ1-1	.	16	TGTGCCAGCAGCTTAGCGATTCCCGAGATGAACACTGAAGCTTTCTTT	CASSLAIPEMNTEAFF
few	TRBV27	TRBJ2-5	.	15	TGTGCCAGCAGCCTCCAGGGTTCCAGGGCGGAGACCCAGTACTTC	CASSLQGSRAETQYF
.	TRBV7-9	TRBJ1-1	.	13	TGTGCCAGCAGGGCTGGACATTTCACTGAAGCTTTCTTT	CASRAGHFTEAFF
.	TRBV2	TRBJ2-2	TRBD1	16	TGTGCCAGCAGTCCAGGACAGGGGTTGAACACCGGGGAGCTGTTTTTT	CASSPGQGLNTGELFF
.	TRBV27	TRBJ1-1	.	16	TGTGCCAGCAGTTTATTCCAGGGCGGGGGGGACACTGAAGCTTTCTTT	CASSLFQGGGDTEAFF
.	TRBV27	TRBJ2-4	.	13	TGTGCCAGCAGTTCGTGGGAGCAAAACATTCAGTACTTC	CASSSWEQNIQYF
.	TRBV15	TRBJ2-1	TRBD1	16	TGTGCCACCAGCCCCCGGACAGGGGGTCCCCAGGGTGAGCAGTTCTTC	CATSPRTGGPQGEQFF
once	TRBV5-8	TRBJ1-5	.	15	TGTGCCAGCAGCCCCAGGGGAGCAGGGGCTCAGCCCCAGCATTTT	CASSPRGAGAQPQHF
.	TRBV7-2	TRBJ1-4	.	16	TGTGCCAGCAGCTTAAACCTGGGTAGAGGTAATGAAAAACTGTTTTTT	CASSLNLGRGNEKLFF
.	TRBV6-1	TRBJ2-2	.	17	TGTGCCAGCAGTGAAGCGCAGGAGGGGCAGGACACCGGGGAGCTGTTTTTT	CASSEAQEGQDTGELFF
.	TRBV28	TRBJ2-5	.	12	TGTGCCAGCAGTTTGCCCCTTCGGGCCCAGTACTTC	CASSLPLRAQYF
.	TRBV18	TRBJ1-2	.	17	TGTGCCAGCTCACCCTCCCTCGCGCGACAGGAGCTCTATGGCTACACCTTC	CASSPSLARQELYGYTF
.	TRBV7-9	TRBJ1-2	TRBD1	13	TGTGCCAGCAGCCGTGGGACAGGGTATGGCTACACCTTC	CASSRGTGYGYTF